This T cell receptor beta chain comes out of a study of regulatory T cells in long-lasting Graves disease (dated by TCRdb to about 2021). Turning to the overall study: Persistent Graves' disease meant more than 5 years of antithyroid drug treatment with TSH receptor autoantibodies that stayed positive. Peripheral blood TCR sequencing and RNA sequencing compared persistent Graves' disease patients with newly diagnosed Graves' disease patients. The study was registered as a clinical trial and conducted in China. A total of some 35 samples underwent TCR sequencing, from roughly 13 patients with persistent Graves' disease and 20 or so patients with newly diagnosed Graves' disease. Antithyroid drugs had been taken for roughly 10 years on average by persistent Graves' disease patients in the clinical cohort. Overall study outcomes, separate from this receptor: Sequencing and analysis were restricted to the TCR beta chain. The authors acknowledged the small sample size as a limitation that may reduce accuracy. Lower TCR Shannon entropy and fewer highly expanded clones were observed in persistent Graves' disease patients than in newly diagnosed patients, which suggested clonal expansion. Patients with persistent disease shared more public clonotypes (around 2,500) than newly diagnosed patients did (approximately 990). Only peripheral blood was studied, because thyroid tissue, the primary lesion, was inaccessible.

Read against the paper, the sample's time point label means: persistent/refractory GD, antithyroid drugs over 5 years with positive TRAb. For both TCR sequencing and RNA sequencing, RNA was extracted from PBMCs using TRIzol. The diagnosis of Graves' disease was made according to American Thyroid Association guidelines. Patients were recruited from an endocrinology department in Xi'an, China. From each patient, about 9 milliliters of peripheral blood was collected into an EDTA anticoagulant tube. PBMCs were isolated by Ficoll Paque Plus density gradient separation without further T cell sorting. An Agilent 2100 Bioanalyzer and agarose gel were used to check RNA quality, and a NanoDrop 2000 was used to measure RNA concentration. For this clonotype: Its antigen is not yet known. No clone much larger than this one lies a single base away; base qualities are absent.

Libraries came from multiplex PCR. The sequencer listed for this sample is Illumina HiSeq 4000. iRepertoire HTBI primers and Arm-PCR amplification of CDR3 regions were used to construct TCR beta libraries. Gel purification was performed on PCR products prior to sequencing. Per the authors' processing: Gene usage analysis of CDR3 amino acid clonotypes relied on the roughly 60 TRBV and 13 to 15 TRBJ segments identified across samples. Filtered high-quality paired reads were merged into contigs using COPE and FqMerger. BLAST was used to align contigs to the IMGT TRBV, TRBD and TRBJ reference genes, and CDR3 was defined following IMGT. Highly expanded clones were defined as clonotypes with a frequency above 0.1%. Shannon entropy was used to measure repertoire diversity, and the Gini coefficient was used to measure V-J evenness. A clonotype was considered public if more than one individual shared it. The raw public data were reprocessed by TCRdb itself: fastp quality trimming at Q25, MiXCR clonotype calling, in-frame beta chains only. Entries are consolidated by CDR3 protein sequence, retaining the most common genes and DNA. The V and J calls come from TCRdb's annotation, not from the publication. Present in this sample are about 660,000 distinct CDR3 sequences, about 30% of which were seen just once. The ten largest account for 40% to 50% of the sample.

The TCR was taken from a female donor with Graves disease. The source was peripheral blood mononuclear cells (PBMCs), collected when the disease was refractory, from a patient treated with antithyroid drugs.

The CDR3 is CASSLVPDTQYF. The sequence in DNA is TGTGCCAGCAGCTTAGTTCCAGATACGCAGTATTTT. The chain is encoded by TRBV11-2 joined to TRBJ2-3; no D gene call is confident. V is clipped by 1 base and J by 4 bases, and the sequence between their germline boundaries is 3 bases long. The germline V gene encodes CDR1 SGHAT and CDR2 FQNNGV. Spanning cysteine to phenylalanine, the CDR3 consists of 12 amino acids. This entry keeps only the CDR3 DNA: 36 bases, framed from base 1.